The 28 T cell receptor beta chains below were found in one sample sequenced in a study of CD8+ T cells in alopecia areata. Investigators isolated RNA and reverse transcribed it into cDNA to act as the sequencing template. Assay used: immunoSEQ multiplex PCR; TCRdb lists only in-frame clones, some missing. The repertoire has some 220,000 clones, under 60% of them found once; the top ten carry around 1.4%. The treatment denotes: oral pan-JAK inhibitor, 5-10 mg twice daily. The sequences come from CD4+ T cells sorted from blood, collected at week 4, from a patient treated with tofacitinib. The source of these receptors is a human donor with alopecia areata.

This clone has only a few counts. CDR3 in amino acids: CSAQTAQGVTFF. The CDR3 region has the DNA TGCAGCGCCCAAACCGCACAGGGGGTAACTTTCTTT. This chain joins TRBV29-1 and TRBJ1-1; 8 bases agree with TRBD1. Trimming took 7 bases from V and 12 from J; bases not matched to a gene: 13. The CDR3 contains 12 residues. Per germline, CDR1 SQVTM and CDR2 ANQGSEA.

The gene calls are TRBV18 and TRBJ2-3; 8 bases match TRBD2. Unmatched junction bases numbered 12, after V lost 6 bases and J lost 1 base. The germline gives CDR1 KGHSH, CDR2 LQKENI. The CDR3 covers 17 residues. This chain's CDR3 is CASSPGGGPSGTDTQYF. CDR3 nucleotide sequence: TGTGCCAGCTCGCCAGGCGGGGGGCCCTCCGGCACAGATACGCAGTATTTT.

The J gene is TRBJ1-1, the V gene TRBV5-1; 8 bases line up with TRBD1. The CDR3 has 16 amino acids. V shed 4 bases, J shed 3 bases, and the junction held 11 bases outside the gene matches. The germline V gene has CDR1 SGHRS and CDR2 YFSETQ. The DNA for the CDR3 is TGCGCCAGCAGCCCGGGCCGGACAGGGTTGGACACTGAAGCTTTCTTT. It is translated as CASSPGRTGLDTEAFF.

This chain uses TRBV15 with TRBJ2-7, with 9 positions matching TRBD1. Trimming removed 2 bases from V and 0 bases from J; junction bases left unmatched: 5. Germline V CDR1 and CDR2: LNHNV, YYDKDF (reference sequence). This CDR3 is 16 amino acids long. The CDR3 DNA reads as TGTGCCACCAGCAGAACAACGACAGGGGGCTCCTACGAGCAGTACTTC. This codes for CATSRTTTGGSYEQYF.

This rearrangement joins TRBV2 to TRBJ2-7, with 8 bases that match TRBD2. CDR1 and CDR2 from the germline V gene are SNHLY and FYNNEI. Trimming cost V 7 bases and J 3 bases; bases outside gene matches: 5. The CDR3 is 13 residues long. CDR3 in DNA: TGTGCCAGCAACGGGGGGGTACGCTACGAGCAGTACTTC. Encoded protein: CASNGGVRYEQYF.

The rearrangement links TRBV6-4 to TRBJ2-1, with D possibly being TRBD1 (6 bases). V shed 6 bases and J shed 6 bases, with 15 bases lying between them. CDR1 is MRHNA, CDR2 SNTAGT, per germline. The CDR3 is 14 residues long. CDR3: CASSPGQSFNEQFF. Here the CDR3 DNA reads TGTGCCAGCAGCCCGGGACAAAGCTTCAATGAGCAGTTCTTC.

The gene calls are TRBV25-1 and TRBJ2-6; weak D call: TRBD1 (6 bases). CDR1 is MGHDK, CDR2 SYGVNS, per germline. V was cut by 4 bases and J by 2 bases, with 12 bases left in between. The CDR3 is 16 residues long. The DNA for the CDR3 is TGTGCCAGCAGTGCGGACAGTATTGCTGGGGCCAACGTCCTGACTTTC. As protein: CASSADSIAGANVLTF.

CDR3 bases: TGTGCCAGCAGCTTAGGTCTAGTTTATCAGCCCCAGCATTTT. Translating it yields CASSLGLVYQPQHF. The chain recombines TRBV7-2 with TRBJ1-5, with D unresolved. The V end was cut by 1 base, the J end by 5 bases, with 9 bases between. The CDR3 is 14 residues long. CDR1 and CDR2 (germline): SGHTA, FQGNSA.

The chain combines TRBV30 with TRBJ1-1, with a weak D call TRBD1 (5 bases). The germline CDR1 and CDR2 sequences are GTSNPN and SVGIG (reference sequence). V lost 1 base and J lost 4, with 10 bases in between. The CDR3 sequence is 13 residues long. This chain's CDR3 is CAWSAGASTEAFF. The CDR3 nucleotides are TGTGCCTGGAGTGCCGGGGCGAGCACTGAAGCTTTCTTT.

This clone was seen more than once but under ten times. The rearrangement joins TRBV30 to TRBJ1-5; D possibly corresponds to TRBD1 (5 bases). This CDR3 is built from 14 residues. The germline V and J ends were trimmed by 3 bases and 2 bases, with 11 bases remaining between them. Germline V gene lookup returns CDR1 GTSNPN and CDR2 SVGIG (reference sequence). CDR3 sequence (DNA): TGTGCCTGGAGCAAGGGGACGGGCAATCAGCCCCAGCATTTT. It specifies CAWSKGTGNQPQHF.

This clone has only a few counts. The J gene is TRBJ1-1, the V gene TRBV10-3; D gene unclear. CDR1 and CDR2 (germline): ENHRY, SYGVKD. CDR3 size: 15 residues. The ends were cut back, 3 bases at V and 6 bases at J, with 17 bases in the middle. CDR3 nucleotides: TGTGCCATCAGTGATGTCCAGCCTAGAACGGCTGAAGCTTTCTTT. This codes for CAISDVQPRTAEAFF.

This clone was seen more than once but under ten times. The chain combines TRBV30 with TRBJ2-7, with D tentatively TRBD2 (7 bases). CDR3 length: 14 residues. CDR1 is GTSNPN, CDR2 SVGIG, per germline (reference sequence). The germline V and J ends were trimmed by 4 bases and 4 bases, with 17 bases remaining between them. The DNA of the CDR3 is TGTGCCTGGACGAGGGGAGGGGGATCATACGAGCAGTACTTC. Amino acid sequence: CAWTRGGGSYEQYF.

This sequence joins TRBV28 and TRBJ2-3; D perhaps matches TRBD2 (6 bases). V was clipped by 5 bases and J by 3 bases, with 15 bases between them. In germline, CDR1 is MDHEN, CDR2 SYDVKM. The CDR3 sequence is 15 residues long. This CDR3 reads CASSLLAGRTDTQYF. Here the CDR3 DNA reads TGTGCCAGCAGTCTCCTGGCGGGGCGGACAGATACGCAGTATTTT.

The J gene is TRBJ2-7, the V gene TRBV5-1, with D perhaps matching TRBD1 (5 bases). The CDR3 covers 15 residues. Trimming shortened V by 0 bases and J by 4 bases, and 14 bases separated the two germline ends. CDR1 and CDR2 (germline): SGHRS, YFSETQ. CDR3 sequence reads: CASSLEQALPYEQYF. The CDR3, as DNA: TGCGCCAGCAGCTTGGAACAGGCCCTACCTTACGAGCAGTACTTC.

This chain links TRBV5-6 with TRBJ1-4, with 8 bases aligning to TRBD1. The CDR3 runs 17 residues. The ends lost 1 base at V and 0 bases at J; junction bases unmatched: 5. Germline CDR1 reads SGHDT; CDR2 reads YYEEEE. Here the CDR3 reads CASSLNRGTTTNEKLFF. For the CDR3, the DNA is TGTGCCAGCAGCTTGAACAGGGGGACGACAACTAATGAAAAACTGTTTTTT.

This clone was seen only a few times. CDR3 coding DNA: TGTGCCAGCAGCCAAGAGATCGGACTAGCGGGGGAGCAGTACTTC. Protein: CASSQEIGLAGEQYF. The gene calls are TRBV4-2 and TRBJ2-7, with 12 bases fitting TRBD2. Germline CDR1 is LGHNA and CDR2 is YNFKEQ. The CDR3 extends over 15 amino acids. J was trimmed by 7 bases and V by 0 bases; bases with no gene match: 4.

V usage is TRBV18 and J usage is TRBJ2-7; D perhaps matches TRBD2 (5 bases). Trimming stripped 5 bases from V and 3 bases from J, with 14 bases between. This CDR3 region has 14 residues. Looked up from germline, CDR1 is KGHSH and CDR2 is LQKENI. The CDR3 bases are TGTGCCAGCTCAATCAACGGGGATTTCTACGAGCAGTACTTC. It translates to CASSINGDFYEQYF.

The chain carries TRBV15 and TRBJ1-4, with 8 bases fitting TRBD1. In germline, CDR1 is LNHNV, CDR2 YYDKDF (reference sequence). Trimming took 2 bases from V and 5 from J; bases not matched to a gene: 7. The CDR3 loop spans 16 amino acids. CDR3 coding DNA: TGTGCCACCAGCAGACCAACCGGGACAGGCAATGAAAAACTGTTTTTT. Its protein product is CATSRPTGTGNEKLFF.

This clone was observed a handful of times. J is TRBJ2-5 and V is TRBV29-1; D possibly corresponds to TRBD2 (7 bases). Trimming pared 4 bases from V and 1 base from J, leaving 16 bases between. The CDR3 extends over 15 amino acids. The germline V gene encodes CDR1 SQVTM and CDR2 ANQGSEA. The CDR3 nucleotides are TGCAGCGTTGCGGGGCAGGGGAGGGTCCAAGAGACCCAGTACTTC. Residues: CSVAGQGRVQETQYF.

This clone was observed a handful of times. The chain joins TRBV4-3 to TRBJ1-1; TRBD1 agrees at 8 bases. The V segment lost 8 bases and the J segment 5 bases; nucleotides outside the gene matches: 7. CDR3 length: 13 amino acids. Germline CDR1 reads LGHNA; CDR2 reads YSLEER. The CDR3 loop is CASGTTGGTEAFF. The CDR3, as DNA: TGCGCCAGCGGGACCACAGGGGGAACTGAAGCTTTCTTT.

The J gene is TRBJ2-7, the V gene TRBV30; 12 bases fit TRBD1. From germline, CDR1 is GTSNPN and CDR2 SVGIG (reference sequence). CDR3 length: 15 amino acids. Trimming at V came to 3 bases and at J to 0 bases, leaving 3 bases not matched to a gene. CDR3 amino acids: CAWSGDRGLSYEQYF. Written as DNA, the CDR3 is TGTGCCTGGAGCGGGGACAGGGGGCTCTCCTACGAGCAGTACTTC.

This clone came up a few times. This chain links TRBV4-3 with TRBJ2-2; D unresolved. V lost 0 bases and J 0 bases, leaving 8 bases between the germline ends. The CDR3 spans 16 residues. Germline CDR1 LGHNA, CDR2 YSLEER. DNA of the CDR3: TGCGCCAGCAGCCAAGAAGGGCAGACGAACACCGGGGAGCTGTTTTTT. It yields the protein CASSQEGQTNTGELFF.

CDR3 in DNA: TGTGCCAGCAGCTTATTTTACGGAGGCAATCAGCCCCAGCATTTT. Translating gives CASSLFYGGNQPQHF. The rearrangement uses TRBV7-2 and TRBJ1-5, with D hard to call. This CDR3 comprises 15 residues. Per the germline V gene, CDR1 is SGHTA and CDR2 is FQGNSA. V dropped 2 bases and J dropped 2 bases, with 10 bases sitting between them.

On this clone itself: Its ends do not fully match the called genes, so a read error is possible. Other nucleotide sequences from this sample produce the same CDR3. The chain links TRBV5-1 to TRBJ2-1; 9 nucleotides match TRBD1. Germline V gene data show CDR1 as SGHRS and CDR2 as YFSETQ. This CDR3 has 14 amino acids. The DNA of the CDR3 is TGTGCCAGCAGCTCGGGACAGGGAAACAATGAGCAGTTCTTC. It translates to CASSSGQGNNEQFF.

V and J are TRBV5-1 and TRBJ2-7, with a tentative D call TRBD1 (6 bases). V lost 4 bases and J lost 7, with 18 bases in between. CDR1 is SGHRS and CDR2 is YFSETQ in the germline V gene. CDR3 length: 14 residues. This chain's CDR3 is CASSLLDSQVEQYF. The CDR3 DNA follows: TGCGCCAGCAGCCTCCTGGACAGTCAAGTAGAGCAGTACTTC.

The CDR3 bases are TGTGCCTGGAGTAAGGAGGGAGATCAGCCCCAGCATTTT. Protein: CAWSKEGDQPQHF. V and J are TRBV30 and TRBJ1-5; D gene unclear. The length of the CDR3 is 13 residues. V dropped 2 bases and J dropped 5 bases, with 10 bases sitting between them. Germline-derived CDR1 and CDR2 are GTSNPN and SVGIG (reference sequence).

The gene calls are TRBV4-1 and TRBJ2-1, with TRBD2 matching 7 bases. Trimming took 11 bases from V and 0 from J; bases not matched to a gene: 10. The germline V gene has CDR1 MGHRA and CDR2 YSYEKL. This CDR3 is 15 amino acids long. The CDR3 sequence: CASRGPGGSYNEQFF. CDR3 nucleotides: TGCGCCTCCCGCGGCCCGGGGGGCTCCTACAATGAGCAGTTCTTC.

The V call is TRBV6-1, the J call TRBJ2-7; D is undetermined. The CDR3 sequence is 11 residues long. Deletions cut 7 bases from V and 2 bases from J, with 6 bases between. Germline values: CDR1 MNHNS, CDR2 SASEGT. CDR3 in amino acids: CASIGTYEQYF. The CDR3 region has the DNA TGTGCCAGCATAGGCACCTACGAGCAGTACTTC.